This TCR beta chain was retrieved from a study of shared clonotypes between healthy human individuals. Trimming removed 2 bases from V and 4 bases from J; junction bases left unmatched: 5. Germline V gene sequence: CDR1 MNHNS, CDR2 SASEGT. This CDR3 region has 15 residues. The repertoire was sequenced with immunoSEQ multiplex PCR; TCRdb's copy has only in-frame clones and lacks some. Of 2.3 million or so clones listed, 85% to 95% are singletons. The chain uses TRBV6-1 and TRBJ2-1, with 7 bases lining up with TRBD2. The sample comprised naive CD4+ T cells from PBMCs. The subset denotes: CD45RA+ positively selected. The TCR originated in a young man in good health. Some clones in this sample may be carry-over from other donors' samples. This CDR3 is CASSELGEGYNEQFF. The CDR3 region has the DNA TGTGCCAGCAGTGAACTAGGGGAGGGTTACAATGAGCAGTTCTTC.